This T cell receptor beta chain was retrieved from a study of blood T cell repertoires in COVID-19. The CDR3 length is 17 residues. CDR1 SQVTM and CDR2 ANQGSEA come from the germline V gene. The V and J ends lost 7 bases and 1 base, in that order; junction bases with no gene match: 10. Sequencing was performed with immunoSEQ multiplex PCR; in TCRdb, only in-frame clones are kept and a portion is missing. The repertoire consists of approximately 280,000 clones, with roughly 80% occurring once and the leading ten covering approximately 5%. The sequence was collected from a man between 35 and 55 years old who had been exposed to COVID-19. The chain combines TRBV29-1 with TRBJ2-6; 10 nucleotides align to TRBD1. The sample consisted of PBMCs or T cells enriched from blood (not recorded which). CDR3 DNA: TGCAGCGCCCTACCGGGACAGGGGACATCTGGGGCCAACGTCCTGACTTTC. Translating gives CSALPGQGTSGANVLTF.